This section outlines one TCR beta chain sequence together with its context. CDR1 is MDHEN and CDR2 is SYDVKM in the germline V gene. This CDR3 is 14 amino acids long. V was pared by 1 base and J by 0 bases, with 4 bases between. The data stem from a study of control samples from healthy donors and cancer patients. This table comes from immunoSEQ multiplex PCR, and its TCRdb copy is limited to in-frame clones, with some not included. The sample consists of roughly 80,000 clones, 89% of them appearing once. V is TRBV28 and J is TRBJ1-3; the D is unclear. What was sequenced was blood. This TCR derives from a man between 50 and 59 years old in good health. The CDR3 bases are TGTGCCAGCAGTTTATACAGCTCTGGAAACACCATATATTTT. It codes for CASSLYSSGNTIYF.